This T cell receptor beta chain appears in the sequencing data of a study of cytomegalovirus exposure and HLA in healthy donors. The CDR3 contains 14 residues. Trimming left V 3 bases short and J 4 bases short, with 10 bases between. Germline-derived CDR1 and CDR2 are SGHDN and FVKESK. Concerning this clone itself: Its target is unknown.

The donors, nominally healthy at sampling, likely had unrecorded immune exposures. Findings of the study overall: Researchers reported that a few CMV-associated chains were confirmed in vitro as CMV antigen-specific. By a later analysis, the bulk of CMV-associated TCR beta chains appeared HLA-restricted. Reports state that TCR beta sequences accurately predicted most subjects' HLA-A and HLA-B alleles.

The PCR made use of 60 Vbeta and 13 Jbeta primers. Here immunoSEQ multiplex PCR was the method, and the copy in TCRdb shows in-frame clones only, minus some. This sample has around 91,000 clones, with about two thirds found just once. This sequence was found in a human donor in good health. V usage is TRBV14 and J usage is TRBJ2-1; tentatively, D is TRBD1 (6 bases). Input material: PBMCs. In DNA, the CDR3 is TGTGCCAGCAGCCAGCTGGACAGATACAATGAGCAGTTCTTC. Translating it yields CASSQLDRYNEQFF.